A single T cell receptor beta chain is shown here with its context. Compared with germline, one end of the junction differs, possibly owing to a read error. These data are taken from a study of blood T cells in healthy people across ages. Looking at the study overall: Template switching retrieved approximately one barcoded beta molecule for each two T cells.

The authors ran a second PCR of about 7 to 12 cycles using a sample-barcoded 5' primer and a J-beta primer mix. All samples yielded 2.5 million or more CDR3-containing paired-end reads. TCRdb used MiXCR to reprocess the 5' RACE reads, holding one entry per CDR3 protein. Of approximately 1.5 million distinct CDR3 sequences listed, about 31% are singletons. Sequencing input: blood. The TCR sequence derives from a woman aged 25 to 45 in good health.

CDR3 protein: CAGRDPGTAGETQYF. CDR3 coding DNA: TGCGCCGGCAGAGATCCGGGGACAGCCGGAGAGACCCAGTACTTC. V and J are TRBV5-1 and TRBJ2-5, with 7 nucleotides matching TRBD1. The CDR3 contains 15 residues. Germline V lookup: CDR1 SGHRS, CDR2 YFSETQ. The full variable domain, completed using reference TRBV5-1 and TRBJ2-5, is KAGVTQTPRYLIKTRGQQVTLSCSPISGHRSVSWYQQTPGQGLQFLFEYFSETQRNKGNFPGRFSGRQFSNSRSEMNVSTLELGDSALYLCAGRDPGTAGETQYFGPGTRLLVL.